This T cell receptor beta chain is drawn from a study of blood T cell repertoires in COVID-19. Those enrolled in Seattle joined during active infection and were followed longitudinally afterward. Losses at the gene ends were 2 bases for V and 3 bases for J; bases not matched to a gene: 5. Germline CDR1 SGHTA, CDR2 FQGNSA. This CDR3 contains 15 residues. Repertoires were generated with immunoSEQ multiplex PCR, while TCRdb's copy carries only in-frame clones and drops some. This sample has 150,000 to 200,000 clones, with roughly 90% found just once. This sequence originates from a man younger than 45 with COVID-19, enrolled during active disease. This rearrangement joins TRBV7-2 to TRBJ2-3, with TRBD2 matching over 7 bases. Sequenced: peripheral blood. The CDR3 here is CASSLTGGRTDTQYF. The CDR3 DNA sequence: TGTGCCAGCAGCTTAACGGGGGGTAGGACAGATACGCAGTATTTT. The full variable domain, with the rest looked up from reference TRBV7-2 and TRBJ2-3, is GAGVSQSPSNKVTEKGKDVELRCDPISGHTALYWYRQSLGQGLEFLIYFQGNSAPDKSGLPSDRFSAERTGGSVSTLTIQRTQQEDSAVYLCASSLTGGRTDTQYFGPGTRLTVL.